This T cell receptor (beta chain) was identified in a study of blood T cell repertoires in COVID-19. Study background: Both acute and convalescent COVID-19 samples were obtained from the United States, Italy and Spain. PBMCs, B-cell-depleted T cells, or T cells were the source of the cDNA or gDNA that made up the material.

V was shortened by 4 bases and J by 4 bases, with 8 bases between the two germline ends. Germline V CDR1 and CDR2: SGHNT, YYREEE (reference sequence). The CDR3 totals 12 residues. Assignment of participants to cohorts was predicated upon participant-reported clinical history. The study counted Cohort 3 donors as recovered given two negative PCRs, clearance, or symptom resolution. Assay: immunoSEQ multiplex PCR; the TCRdb copy retains only in-frame clones and omits some. Seen here are 180,000 or so clones, approximately 89% observed once, and the top ten hold around 0.77%. V usage is TRBV5-4 and J usage is TRBJ1-2; D remains ambiguous. The sequence was obtained from a young woman who had recovered from COVID-19. What was sequenced was PBMCs or T cells enriched from blood (not recorded which). CDR3 residues: CASSPSGYGYTF. The DNA of the CDR3 is TGTGCCAGCAGCCCCTCCGGCTATGGCTACACCTTC.